The 2 T cell receptor beta chains given below trace back to one sample, sequenced in a study of cytomegalovirus exposure and HLA in healthy donors. Some clones are missing from TCRdb's copy, which holds only in-frame ones; the method was immunoSEQ multiplex PCR. The data contain about 400,000 clones, 75% to 90% of them singletons. The sequencing sample was made of PBMCs. These receptors originate from a woman aged 18-29 years in good health and CMV-seronegative.

V and J are TRBV27 and TRBJ1-1; D is uncertain. The CDR3 has 13 residues. Trimming took off 7 bases at V and 1 base at J, with 10 bases between the two ends. In germline, CDR1 is MNHEY, CDR2 SMNVEV (reference sequence). CDR3: CASNLAGNTEAFF. CDR3 DNA: TGTGCCAGCAACTTAGCCGGGAACACTGAAGCTTTCTTT.

The V and J genes are TRBV2 and TRBJ1-2, with 8 bases matching TRBD1. With V trimmed by 6 bases and J by 6 bases, 6 bases remained unmatched. This CDR3 region has 13 residues. Per germline, CDR1 SNHLY and CDR2 FYNNEI. In nucleotides, the CDR3 is TGTGCCAGCAGCGCAGGGGGCTATGATGGCTACACCTTC. It is translated as CASSAGGYDGYTF.